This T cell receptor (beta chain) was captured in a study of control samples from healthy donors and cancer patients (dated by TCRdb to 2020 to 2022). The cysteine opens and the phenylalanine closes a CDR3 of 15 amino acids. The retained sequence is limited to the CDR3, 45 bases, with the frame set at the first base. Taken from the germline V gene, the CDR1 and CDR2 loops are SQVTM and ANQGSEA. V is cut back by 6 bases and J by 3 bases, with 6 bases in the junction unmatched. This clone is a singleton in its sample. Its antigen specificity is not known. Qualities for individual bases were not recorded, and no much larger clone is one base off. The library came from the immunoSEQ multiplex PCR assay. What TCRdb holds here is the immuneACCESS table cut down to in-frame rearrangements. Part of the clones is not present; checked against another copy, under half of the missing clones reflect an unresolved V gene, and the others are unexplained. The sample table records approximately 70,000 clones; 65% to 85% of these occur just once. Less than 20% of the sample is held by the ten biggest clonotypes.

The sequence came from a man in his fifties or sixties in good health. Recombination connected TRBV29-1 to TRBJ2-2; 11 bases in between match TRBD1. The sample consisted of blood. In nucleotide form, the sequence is TGCAGCGTCCCCGGACAGGGGGCATACACCGGGGAGCTGTTTTTT. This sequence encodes CSVPGQGAYTGELFF.